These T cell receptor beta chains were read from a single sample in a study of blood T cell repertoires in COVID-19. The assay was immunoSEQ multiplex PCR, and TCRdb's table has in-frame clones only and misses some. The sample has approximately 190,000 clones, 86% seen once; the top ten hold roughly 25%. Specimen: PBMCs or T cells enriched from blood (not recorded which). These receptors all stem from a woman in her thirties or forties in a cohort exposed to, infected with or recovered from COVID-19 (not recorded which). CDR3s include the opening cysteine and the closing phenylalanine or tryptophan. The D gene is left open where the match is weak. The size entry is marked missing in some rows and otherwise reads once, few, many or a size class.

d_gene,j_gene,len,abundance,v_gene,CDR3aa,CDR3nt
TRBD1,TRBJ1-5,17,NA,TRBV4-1,CASSQDGPDRGDQPQHF,TGCGCCAGCAGCCAAGATGGCCCGGACAGGGGGGATCAGCCCCAGCATTTT
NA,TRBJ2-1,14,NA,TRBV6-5,CASSYSGRSYEQFF,TGTGCCAGCAGTTACTCAGGGAGGTCATATGAGCAGTTCTTC
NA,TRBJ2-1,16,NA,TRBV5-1,CASSLGVQEGPREQFF,TGCGCCAGCAGCTTGGGGGTACAGGAAGGGCCCCGGGAGCAGTTCTTC
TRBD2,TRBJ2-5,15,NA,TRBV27,CASRRAGEYQETQYF,TGTGCCAGCAGGCGAGCGGGAGAATACCAAGAGACCCAGTACTTC
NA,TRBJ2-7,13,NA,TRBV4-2,CASSQDSYREQYF,TGTGCCAGCAGCCAAGATAGTTATCGCGAGCAGTACTTC
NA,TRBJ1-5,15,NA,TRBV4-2,CASSPRLIPGQPQHF,TGTGCCAGCAGCCCAAGGCTAATCCCGGGGCAGCCCCAGCATTTT
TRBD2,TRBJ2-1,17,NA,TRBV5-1,CASSFGSGSPAYNEQFF,TGCGCCAGCAGCTTCGGTAGCGGGAGTCCTGCCTACAATGAGCAGTTCTTC
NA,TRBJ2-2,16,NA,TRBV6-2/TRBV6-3,CASSSPGLANTGELFF,TGTGCCAGCAGTTCCCCAGGGCTAGCGAACACCGGGGAGCTGTTTTTT
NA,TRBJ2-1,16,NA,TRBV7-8,CASSLVLFDSYNEQFF,TGTGCCAGCAGCTTAGTACTTTTCGACTCCTACAATGAGCAGTTCTTC
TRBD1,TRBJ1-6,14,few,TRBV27,CASNGQGSNSPLHF,TGTGCCAGTAACGGACAGGGAAGTAATTCACCCCTCCACTTT
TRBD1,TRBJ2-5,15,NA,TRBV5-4,CASSSSTGLGETQYF,TGTGCCAGCAGCTCCTCGACAGGGCTGGGAGAGACCCAGTACTTC
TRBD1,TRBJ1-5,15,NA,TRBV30,CAWSVGTGTRQPQHF,TGTGCCTGGAGTGTGGGGACAGGGACAAGGCAGCCCCAGCATTTT
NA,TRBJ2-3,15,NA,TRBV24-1,CATSLGPFAGDTQYF,TGTGCCACCAGCCTGGGACCATTTGCGGGGGATACGCAGTATTTT
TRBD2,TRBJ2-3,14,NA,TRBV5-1,CASSSGLSTDTQYF,TGCGCCAGCAGCTCGGGACTAAGCACAGATACGCAGTATTTT
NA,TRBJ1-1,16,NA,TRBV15,CATRKGKGLVDTEAFF,TGTGCCACCAGAAAAGGGAAGGGGCTGGTGGACACTGAAGCTTTCTTT
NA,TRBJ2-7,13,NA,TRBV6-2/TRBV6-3,CASSYSTRDEQYF,TGTGCCAGCAGTTACTCGACTAGAGACGAGCAGTACTTC
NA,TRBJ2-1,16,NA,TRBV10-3,CAISESAGQGNNEQFF,TGTGCCATCAGCGAGTCGGCAGGTCAAGGAAACAATGAGCAGTTCTTC
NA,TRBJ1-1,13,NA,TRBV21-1,CASSSIEYTEAFF,TGTGCCAGCAGCAGCATAGAATACACTGAAGCTTTCTTT
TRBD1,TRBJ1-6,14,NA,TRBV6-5,CASRQTGNHSPLHF,TGTGCCAGCAGGCAGACAGGGAACCATTCACCTCTCCACTTT
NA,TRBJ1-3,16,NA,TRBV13,CASSFPRGEGGNTIYF,TGTGCCAGCAGCTTCCCCAGGGGAGAAGGTGGAAACACCATATATTTT
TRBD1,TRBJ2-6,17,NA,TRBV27,CASSPGQGKYGANVLTF,TGTGCCAGCAGTCCCGGACAGGGGAAGTATGGGGCCAACGTCCTGACTTTC
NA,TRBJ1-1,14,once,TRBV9,CASSGLAGAAEAFF,TGTGCCAGCAGCGGACTTGCGGGGGCCGCTGAAGCTTTCTTT
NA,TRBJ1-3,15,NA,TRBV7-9,CASSARTISGNTIYF,TGTGCCAGCAGCGCAAGGACAATCTCTGGAAACACCATATATTTT
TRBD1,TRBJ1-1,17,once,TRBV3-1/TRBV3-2,CASSPLGAGQGRTEAFF,TGTGCCAGCAGCCCATTGGGAGCAGGACAGGGTAGGACTGAAGCTTTCTTT
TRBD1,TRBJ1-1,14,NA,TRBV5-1,CASHRDSLNTEAFF,TGCGCCAGCCACCGGGACAGCTTGAACACTGAAGCTTTCTTT
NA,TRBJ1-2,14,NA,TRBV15,CATSTRRSVDGYTF,TGTGCCACCAGCACTAGGAGATCTGTTGATGGCTACACCTTC
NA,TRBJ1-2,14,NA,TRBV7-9,CASSPRDSGSGYTF,TGTGCCAGCAGCCCCCGGGACTCAGGGTCTGGCTACACCTTC
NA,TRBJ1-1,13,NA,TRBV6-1,CASSEEVRAEAFF,TGTGCCAGCAGTGAAGAGGTACGGGCTGAAGCTTTCTTT
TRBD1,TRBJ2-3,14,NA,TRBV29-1,CSVARTGFTDTQYF,TGCAGCGTGGCCCGGACAGGGTTCACAGATACGCAGTATTTT
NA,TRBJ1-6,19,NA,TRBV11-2,CASSSPGLTKSIFDSPLHF,TGTGCCAGCAGCTCCCCGGGACTGACAAAATCTATCTTTGATTCACCCCTCCACTTT
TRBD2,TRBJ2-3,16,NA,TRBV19,CASSATGLAGADTQYF,TGTGCCAGTAGTGCTACGGGACTAGCGGGAGCAGATACGCAGTATTTT
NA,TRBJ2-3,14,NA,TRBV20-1,CSASRTGGEDTQYF,TGCAGTGCTAGTCGTACAGGGGGGGAAGATACGCAGTATTTT
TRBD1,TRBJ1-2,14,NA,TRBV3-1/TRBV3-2,CASSQEYRGNGYTF,TGTGCCAGCAGCCAAGAATACAGGGGTAATGGCTACACCTTC
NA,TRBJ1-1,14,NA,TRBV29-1,CSVSEQGPGREAFF,TGCAGCGTCTCTGAACAGGGTCCGGGCCGTGAAGCTTTCTTT
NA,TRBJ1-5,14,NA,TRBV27,CASSPVRGIDVQHF,TGTGCCAGTTCTCCAGTCCGAGGAATCGATGTCCAGCATTTT
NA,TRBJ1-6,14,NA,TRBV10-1,CASSGRFRNSPLHF,TGCGCCAGCAGTGGTCGGTTTCGGAATTCACCCCTCCACTTT
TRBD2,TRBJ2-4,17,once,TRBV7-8,CASSLEGSGGAGNIQYF,TGTGCCAGCAGCTTAGAGGGTAGCGGGGGGGCAGGAAACATTCAGTACTTC
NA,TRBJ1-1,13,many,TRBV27,CASSFRRNTEAFF,TGTGCCAGCAGTTTTAGGAGGAACACTGAAGCTTTCTTT
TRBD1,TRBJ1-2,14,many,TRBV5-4,CASSQEQGFGGYTF,TGTGCCAGCAGCCAAGAACAGGGGTTCGGAGGCTACACCTTC
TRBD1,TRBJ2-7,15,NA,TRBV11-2,CASSTHRGFSYEQYF,TGTGCCAGCAGCACACACAGGGGCTTCTCCTACGAGCAGTACTTC
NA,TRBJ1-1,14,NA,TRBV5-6,CASSVPQGHTEAFF,TGTGCCAGCAGCGTACCTCAGGGTCACACTGAAGCTTTCTTT
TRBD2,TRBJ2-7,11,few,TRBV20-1,CSATSGYEQYF,TGCAGTGCTACTAGCGGCTACGAGCAGTACTTC
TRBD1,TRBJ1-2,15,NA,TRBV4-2,CASSPSGDRGYGYTF,TGTGCCAGCAGCCCTTCCGGGGACAGAGGCTATGGCTACACCTTC
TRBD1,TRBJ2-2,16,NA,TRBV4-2,CASSQGTGGRNGELFF,TGTGCCAGCAGCCAAGGAACAGGGGGCCGAAACGGGGAGCTGTTTTTT
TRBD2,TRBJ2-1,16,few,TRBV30,CAWSGDLAGVHNEQFF,TGTGCCTGGAGTGGCGACCTAGCGGGAGTCCATAATGAGCAGTTCTTC
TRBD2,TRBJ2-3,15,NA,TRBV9,CAPTGGAGRVDTQYF,TGTGCCCCCACCGGGGGGGCGGGAAGGGTGGATACGCAGTATTTT
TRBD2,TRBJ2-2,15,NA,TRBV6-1,CASSDGGGHTGELFF,TGTGCCAGCAGTGACGGCGGGGGACACACCGGGGAGCTGTTTTTT
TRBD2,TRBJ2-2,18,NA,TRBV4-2,CASSQESGGALNTGELFF,TGTGCCAGCAGCCAAGAGTCGGGAGGGGCCCTAAACACCGGGGAGCTGTTTTTT
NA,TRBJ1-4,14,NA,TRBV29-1,CSGLRTGTDEKLFF,TGCAGCGGACTCCGTACAGGGACGGATGAAAAACTGTTTTTT
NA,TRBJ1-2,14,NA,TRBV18,CASTNGGGTYGYTF,TGTGCCAGCACAAACGGCGGGGGGACCTATGGCTACACCTTC